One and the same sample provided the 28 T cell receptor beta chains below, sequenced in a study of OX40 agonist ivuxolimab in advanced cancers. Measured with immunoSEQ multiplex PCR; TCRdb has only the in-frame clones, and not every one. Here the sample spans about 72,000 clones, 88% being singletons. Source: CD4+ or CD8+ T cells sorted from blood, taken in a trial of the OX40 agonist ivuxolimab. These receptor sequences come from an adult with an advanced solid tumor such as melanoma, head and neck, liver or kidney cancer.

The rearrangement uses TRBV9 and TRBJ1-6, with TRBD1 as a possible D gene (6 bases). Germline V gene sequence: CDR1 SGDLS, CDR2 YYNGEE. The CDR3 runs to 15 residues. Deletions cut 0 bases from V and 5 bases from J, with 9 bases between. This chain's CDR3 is CASSVDGQNNSPLHF. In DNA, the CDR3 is TGTGCCAGCAGCGTAGATGGACAGAATAATTCACCCCTCCACTTT.

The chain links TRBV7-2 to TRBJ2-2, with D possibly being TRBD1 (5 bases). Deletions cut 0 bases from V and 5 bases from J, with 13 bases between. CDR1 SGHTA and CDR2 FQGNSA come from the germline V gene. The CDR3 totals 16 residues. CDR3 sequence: CASSLALGAGTGELFF. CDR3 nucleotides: TGTGCCAGCAGCTTAGCGCTAGGGGCTGGAACCGGGGAGCTGTTTTTT.

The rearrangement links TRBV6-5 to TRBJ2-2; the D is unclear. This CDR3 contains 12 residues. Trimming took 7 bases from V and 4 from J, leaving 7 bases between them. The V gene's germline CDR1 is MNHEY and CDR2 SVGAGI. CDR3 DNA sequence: TGTGCCAGCATCGACTTCACCGGGGAGCTGTTTTTT. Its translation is CASIDFTGELFF.

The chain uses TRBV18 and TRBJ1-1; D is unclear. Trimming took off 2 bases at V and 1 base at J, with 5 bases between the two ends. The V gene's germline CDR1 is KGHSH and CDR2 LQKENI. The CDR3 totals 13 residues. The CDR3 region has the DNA TGTGCCAGCTCACCAGAAGCGAACACTGAAGCTTTCTTT. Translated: CASSPEANTEAFF.

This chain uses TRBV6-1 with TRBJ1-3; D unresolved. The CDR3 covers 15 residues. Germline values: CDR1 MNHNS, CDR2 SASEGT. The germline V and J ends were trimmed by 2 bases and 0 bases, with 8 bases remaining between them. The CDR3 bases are TGTGCCAGCAGTGAACCCGGAGGCTCTGGAAACACCATATATTTT. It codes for CASSEPGGSGNTIYF.

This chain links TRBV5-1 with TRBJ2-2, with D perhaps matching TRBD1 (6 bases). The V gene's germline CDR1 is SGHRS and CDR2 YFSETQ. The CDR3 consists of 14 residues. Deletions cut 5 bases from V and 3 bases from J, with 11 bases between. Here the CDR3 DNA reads TGCGCCAGCAGTGTGACAGGAGACACCGGGGAGCTGTTTTTT. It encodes CASSVTGDTGELFF.

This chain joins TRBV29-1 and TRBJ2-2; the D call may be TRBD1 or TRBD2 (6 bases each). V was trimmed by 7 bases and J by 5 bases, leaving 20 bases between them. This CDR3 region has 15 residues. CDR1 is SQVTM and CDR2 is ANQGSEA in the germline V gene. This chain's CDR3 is CSGVGGGKVTGELFF. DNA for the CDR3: TGCAGCGGGGTGGGGGGCGGGAAGGTTACCGGGGAGCTGTTTTTT.

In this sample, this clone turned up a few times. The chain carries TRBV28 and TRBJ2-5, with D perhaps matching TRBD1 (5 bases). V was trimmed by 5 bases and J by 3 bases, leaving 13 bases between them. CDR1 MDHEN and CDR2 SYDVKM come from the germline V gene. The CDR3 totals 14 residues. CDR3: CASSPFRQKETQYF. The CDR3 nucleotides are TGTGCCAGCAGTCCCTTCCGACAGAAAGAGACCCAGTACTTC.

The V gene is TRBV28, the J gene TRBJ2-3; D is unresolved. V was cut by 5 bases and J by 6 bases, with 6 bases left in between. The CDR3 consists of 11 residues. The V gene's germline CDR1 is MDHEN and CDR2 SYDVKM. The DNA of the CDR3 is TGTGCCAGCAGTCAGTGGGATACGCAGTATTTT. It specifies CASSQWDTQYF.

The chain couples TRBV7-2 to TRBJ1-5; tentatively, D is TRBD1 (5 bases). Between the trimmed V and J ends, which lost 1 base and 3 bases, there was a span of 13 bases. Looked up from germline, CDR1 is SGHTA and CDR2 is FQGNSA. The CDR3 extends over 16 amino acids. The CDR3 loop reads CASSLGVGRNNQPQHF. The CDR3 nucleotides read TGTGCCAGCAGCTTAGGGGTGGGACGGAACAATCAGCCCCAGCATTTT.

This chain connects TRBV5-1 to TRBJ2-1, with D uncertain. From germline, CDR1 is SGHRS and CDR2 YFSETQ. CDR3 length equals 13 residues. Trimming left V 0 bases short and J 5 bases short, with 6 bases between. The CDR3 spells CASSLGLNNEQFF. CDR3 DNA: TGCGCCAGCAGCTTGGGCCTGAACAATGAGCAGTTCTTC.

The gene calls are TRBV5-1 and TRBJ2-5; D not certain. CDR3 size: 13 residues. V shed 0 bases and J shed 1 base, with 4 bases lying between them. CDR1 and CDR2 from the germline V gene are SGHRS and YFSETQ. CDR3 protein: CASSLGVQETQYF. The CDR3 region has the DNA TGCGCCAGCAGCTTGGGGGTCCAAGAGACCCAGTACTTC.

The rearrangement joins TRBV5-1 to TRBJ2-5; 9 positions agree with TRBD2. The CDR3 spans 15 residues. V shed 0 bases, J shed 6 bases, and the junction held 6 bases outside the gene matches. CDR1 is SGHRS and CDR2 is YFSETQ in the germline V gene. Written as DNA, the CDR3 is TGCGCCAGCAGCTTGGATAGCGGGGGAACCAAGACCCAGTACTTC. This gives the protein CASSLDSGGTKTQYF. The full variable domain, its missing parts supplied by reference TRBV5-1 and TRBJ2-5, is KAGVTQTPRYLIKTRGQQVTLSCSPISGHRSVSWYQQTPGQGLQFLFEYFSETQRNKGNFPGRFSGRQFSNSRSEMNVSTLELGDSALYLCASSLDSGGTKTQYFGPGTRLLVL.

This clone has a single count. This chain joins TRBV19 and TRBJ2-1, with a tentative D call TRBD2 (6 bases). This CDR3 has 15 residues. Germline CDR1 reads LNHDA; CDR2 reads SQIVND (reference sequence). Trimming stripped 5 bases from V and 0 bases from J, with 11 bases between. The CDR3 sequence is CASSRAGRSYNEQFF. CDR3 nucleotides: TGTGCCAGTAGTCGGGCGGGGCGCTCCTACAATGAGCAGTTCTTC. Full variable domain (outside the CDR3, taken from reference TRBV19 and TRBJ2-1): DGGITQSPKYLFRKEGQNVTLSCEQNLNHDAMYWYRQDPGQGLRLIYYSQIVNDFQKGDIAEGYSVSREKKESFPLTVTSAQKNPTAFYLCASSRAGRSYNEQFFGPGTRLTVL.

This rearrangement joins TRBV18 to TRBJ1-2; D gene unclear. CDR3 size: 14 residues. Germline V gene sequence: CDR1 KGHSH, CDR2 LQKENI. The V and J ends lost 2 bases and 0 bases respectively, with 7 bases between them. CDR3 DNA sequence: TGTGCCAGCTCACCAGACCAAGCTAACTATGGCTACACCTTC. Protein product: CASSPDQANYGYTF.

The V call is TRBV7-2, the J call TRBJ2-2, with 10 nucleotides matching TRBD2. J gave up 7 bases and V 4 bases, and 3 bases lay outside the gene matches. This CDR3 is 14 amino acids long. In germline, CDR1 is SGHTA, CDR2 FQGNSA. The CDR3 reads CASSWGLASGELFF. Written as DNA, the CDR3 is TGTGCCAGCAGCTGGGGACTAGCGAGCGGGGAGCTGTTTTTT.

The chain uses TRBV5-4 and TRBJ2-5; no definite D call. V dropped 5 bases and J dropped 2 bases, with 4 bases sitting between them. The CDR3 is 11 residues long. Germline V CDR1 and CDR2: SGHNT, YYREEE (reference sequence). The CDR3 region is CASSSQETQYF. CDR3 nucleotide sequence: TGTGCCAGCAGTTCACAAGAGACCCAGTACTTC.

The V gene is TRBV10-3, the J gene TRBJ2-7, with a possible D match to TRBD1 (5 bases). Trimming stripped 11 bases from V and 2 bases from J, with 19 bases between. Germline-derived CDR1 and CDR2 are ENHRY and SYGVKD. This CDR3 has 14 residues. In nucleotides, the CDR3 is TGTGCCGTTACCCCTACGCAGGGTCCCTACGAGCAGTACTTC. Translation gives CAVTPTQGPYEQYF.

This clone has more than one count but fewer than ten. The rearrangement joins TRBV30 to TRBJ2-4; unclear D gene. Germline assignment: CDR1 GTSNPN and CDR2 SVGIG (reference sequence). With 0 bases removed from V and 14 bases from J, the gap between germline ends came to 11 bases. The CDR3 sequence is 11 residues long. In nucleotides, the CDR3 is TGTGCCTGGAGTGTACCAGGTTTTAAGTACTTC. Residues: CAWSVPGFKYF.

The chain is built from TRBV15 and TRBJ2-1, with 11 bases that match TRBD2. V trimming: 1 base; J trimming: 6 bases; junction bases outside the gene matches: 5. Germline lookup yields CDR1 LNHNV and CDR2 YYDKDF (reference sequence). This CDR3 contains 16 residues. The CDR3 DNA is TGTGCCACCAGCAGAGCGAATAGCGGGGGGGCCAATGAGCAGTTCTTC. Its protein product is CATSRANSGGANEQFF.

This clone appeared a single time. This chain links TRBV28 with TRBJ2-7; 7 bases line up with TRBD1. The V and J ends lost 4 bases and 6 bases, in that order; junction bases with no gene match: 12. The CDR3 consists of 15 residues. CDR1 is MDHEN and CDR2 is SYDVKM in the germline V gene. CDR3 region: CASSSVEGAQIEQYF. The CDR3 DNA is TGTGCCAGCAGTTCGGTCGAGGGGGCACAAATCGAGCAGTACTTC.

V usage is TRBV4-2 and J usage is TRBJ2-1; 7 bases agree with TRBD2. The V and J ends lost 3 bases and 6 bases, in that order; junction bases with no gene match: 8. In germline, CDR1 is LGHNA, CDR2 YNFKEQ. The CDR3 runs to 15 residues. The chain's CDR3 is CASSHAGGWSNEQFF. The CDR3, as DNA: TGTGCCAGCAGCCACGCCGGGGGGTGGTCCAATGAGCAGTTCTTC.

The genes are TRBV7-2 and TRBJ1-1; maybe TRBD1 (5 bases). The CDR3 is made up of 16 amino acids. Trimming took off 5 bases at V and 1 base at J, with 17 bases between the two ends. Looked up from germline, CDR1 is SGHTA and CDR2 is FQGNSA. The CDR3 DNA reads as TGTGCCAGCAGCCGTAGCGTTGGGGCCCCGAACACTGAAGCTTTCTTT. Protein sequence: CASSRSVGAPNTEAFF.

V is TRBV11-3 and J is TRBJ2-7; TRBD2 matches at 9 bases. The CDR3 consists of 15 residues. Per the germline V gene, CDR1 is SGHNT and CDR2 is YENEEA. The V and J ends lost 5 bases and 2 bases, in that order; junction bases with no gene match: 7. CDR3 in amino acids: CASSGVAGATYEQYF. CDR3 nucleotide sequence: TGTGCCAGCAGCGGCGTAGCGGGAGCAACCTACGAGCAGTACTTC.

CDR3 coding DNA: TGTGCCAGTATGGACGGCAATCAGCCCCAGCATTTT. Encoded protein: CASMDGNQPQHF. The rearrangement links TRBV19 to TRBJ1-5; D gene ambiguous. The CDR3 has 12 amino acids. Trimming pared 7 bases from V and 2 bases from J, leaving 6 bases between. The germline gives CDR1 LNHDA, CDR2 SQIVND (reference sequence).

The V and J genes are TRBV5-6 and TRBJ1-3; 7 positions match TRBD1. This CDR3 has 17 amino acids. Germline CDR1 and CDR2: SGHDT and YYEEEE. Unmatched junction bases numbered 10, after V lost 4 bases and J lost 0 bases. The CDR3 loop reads CASSLRGTADSGNTIYF. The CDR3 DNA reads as TGTGCCAGCAGCCTGAGGGGGACAGCGGACTCTGGAAACACCATATATTTT.

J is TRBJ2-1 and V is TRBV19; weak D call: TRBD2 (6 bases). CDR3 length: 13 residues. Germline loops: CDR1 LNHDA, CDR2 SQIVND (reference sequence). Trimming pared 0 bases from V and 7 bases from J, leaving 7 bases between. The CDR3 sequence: CASSIEEGNEQFF. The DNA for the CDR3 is TGTGCCAGTAGTATAGAGGAGGGAAATGAGCAGTTCTTC.

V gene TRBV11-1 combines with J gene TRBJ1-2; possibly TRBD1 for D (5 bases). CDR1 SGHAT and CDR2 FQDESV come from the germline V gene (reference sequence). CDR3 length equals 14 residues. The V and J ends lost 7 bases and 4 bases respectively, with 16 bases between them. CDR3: CASTPNRDSYGYTF. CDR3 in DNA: TGTGCCAGCACCCCAAACCGAGACAGCTATGGCTACACCTTC.